This TCR beta chain was identified in a study of blood T cell repertoires in COVID-19. Study-wide context: Whether acute or convalescent, the COVID-19 samples came from the United States, Italy and Spain. Sample material is recorded as cDNA or gDNA derived from T cells, B-cell-depleted T cells, or PBMCs.

Germline V gives CDR1 MNHEY, CDR2 SVGEGT. V lost 5 bases to trimming and J lost 4 bases; unmatched junction nucleotides: 11. The CDR3 totals 17 residues. Authors' analysis steps: Cell counts per sample came from amplifying reference gene primers. Data came from immunoSEQ multiplex PCR; TCRdb stores just in-frame clones and leaves some out. That table furnishes V, J and clone size, whereas the DNA furnished D and trimming. The sample shows about 240,000 clones, nearly 90% of them seen only once. The receptor's source is a young woman with acute or convalescent COVID-19. Sequencing was performed on peripheral blood. This sequence joins TRBV6-2 or TRBV6-3 and TRBJ2-1; TRBD1 matches at 10 bases. CDR3 nucleotide sequence: TGTGCCAGCAGTAATCAATTCGACAGGGGGCTTTACAATGAGCAGTTCTTC. This encodes CASSNQFDRGLYNEQFF.